This T cell receptor (beta chain) was documented in a study of blood T cell repertoires in COVID-19 (dated by TCRdb to about 2020). With regard to the full study: Collaborator samples came from the United States, Italy and Spain and covered acute and convalescent phases of COVID-19. HLA class I and class II types, where available, came from metadata supplied by the sample provider rather than from assay-based typing. Samples came from the ongoing ImmuneRACE study (first 160 participants) plus 1,254 subjects from 6 global collaborators. A freely available public database, intended as a resource for researchers studying the immune response to SARS-CoV-2, is where the repertoires were released. The prospective study material was composed of cDNA or gDNA derived from T cells, B-cell-depleted T cells, or PBMCs. The dataset comprised deeply sampled blood TCRbeta repertoires from subjects exposed to, actively infected with, or recovered from COVID-19. Sample metadata almost always included a de-identified subject ID, COVID-19 status, age in years and sex. The paper as a whole reports these results and caveats: The quantity of clinical and demographic metadata differed by source and by participant and was supplied without curation.

TCRbeta CDR3 regions were amplified from genomic DNA using the immunoSEQ Assay, a bias-controlled multiplex PCR. On the study's bioinformatics: Within the assay, amplification of reference gene primers was used to estimate how many nucleated cells each sample contained. Sequence reads were collapsed and filtered to measure the absolute abundance of every unique TCRbeta CDR3 rearrangement. For each sample, productive Simpson clonality was calculated by taking the square root of Simpson's diversity index across productive rearrangements. Sourced from immuneACCESS, this table was stored by TCRdb with only in-frame sequences that have V and J called. A share of the clones is absent; for the studies checked, an unresolved V gene accounts for under half, and the remainder has no known explanation. The V and J calls and clone size were taken over from that table, and D and trimming were inferred from the DNA. The sample table contains just over 650,000 clones; only one count was recorded for over 80% of them. The biggest ten clones account for approximately 0.25% of the sample.

Collaborating institutions collected whole blood in K2EDTA tubes following their own protocols. For TCRbeta analysis, collaborator samples were shipped as frozen whole blood, as isolated PBMCs, or as DNA extracted from either sample type. As regards this clone: Which antigen it targets is not known. No clone much larger than this one lies a single base away; base qualities are absent.

The origin of this receptor is a woman aged 18 to 35 with acute or convalescent COVID-19. The sequenced sample was peripheral blood.

Here is the DNA: TGTGCCAGCAGCCCAACGACTAGCGGGGGGGACAATGAGCAGTTCTTC. This translates into CASSPTTSGGDNEQFF. In this chain, TRBV9 is recombined with TRBJ2-1, with 14 central nucleotides matching TRBD2. CDR1 and CDR2 were assigned from the germline V gene as SGDLS and YYNGEE. V and J are trimmed by 4 bases and 5 bases, and the gene matches miss 5 bases of the junction. The CDR3 numbers 16 residues from cysteine through phenylalanine. Only the CDR3 DNA is retained, 48 bases long and in frame from the first base.